A selection of T cell receptor beta chains follows, all from one sample in a study of blood T cells in healthy people across ages. Via MiXCR, TCRdb re-called the 5' RACE reads, giving one row per CDR3 protein. The profile covers some 1.5 million distinct CDR3 sequences, with approximately 43% appearing a single time and approximately 4% taken by the ten largest. Sequencing was carried out using blood. All receptors derive from a woman aged 18-29 years in good health. Both conserved end residues are part of each CDR3. Each record gives: V gene, D gene, clone size, J gene, CDR3 DNA, CDR3 protein. D genes are given only for firm matches. Expanded clones are given a class, and other clones once, few, many or no size at all.

V: TRBV4-3; D: .; size: few; J: TRBJ1-2; DNA: TGCGCCAGCAGCAAGGGGACCGCTTCTAACTATGGCTACACCTTC; CDR3: CASSKGTASNYGYTF
V: TRBV25-1; D: .; size: once; J: TRBJ1-1; DNA: TGTGCCAGCAGTGAAACCCCAGACACTGAAGCTTTCTTT; CDR3: CASSETPDTEAFF
V: TRBV20-1; D: .; size: few; J: TRBJ2-1; DNA: TGCAGTGCTACGGGACGGACCTACAATGAGCAGTTCTTC; CDR3: CSATGRTYNEQFF
V: TRBV27; D: .; size: .; J: TRBJ1-4; DNA: TGTGCCAGCAGTTTACGAGGAAGCGAAAAACTGTTTTTT; CDR3: CASSLRGSEKLFF
V: TRBV5-1; D: .; size: once; J: TRBJ2-5; DNA: TGCGCCAGCAGCTCTAATAGCGGCTACCAAGAGACCCAGTACTTC; CDR3: CASSSNSGYQETQYF
V: TRBV7-6; D: .; size: few; J: TRBJ2-1; DNA: TGTGCCAGCAGCCGCTTGGGGGGACACAATGAGCAGTTCTTC; CDR3: CASSRLGGHNEQFF
V: TRBV6-2/TRBV6-3; D: .; size: .; J: TRBJ2-5; DNA: TGTGCCAGCAGTTACCGGGGGCCTCAAGAGACCCAGTACTTC; CDR3: CASSYRGPQETQYF
V: TRBV10-2; D: TRBD2; size: .; J: TRBJ2-2; DNA: TGCGCCAGCAGGGAATATAGCGGGAAGAACACCGGGGAGCTGTTTTTT; CDR3: CASREYSGKNTGELFF
V: TRBV3-1; D: .; size: .; J: TRBJ2-3; DNA: TGTGCCAGCAGCGCAGCGGTAACAGATACGCAGTATTTT; CDR3: CASSAAVTDTQYF
V: TRBV6-6; D: TRBD1; size: few; J: TRBJ1-6; DNA: TGTGCCAGCAGTTACCCTTCCCGACAGGGACGGAATTCACCCCTCCACTTT; CDR3: CASSYPSRQGRNSPLHF
V: TRBV28; D: .; size: .; J: TRBJ2-7; DNA: TGTGCCAGCAGTTCCCCTACGAGTTACGAGCAGTACTTC; CDR3: CASSSPTSYEQYF
V: TRBV14; D: TRBD2; size: .; J: TRBJ2-1; DNA: TGTGCCAGCAGCCAAAAGCGGGAGGCCTCCTACAATGAGCAGTTCTTC; CDR3: CASSQKREASYNEQFF
V: TRBV7-2; D: TRBD1; size: .; J: TRBJ1-2; DNA: TGTGCCAGCAGCTTAGATCTTATTTATGTGGCAGGGGGCAACTATGGCTACACCTTC; CDR3: CASSLDLIYVAGGNYGYTF
V: TRBV11-2; D: .; size: many; J: TRBJ2-7; DNA: TGTGCCAGCAGCTTCCTCAGGGGAGAAGGCGAGCAGTACTTC; CDR3: CASSFLRGEGEQYF
V: TRBV7-2; D: .; size: .; J: TRBJ2-7; DNA: TGTGCCAGCAGGGACCTTTTGGGTCTAAACGACGAGCAGTACTTC; CDR3: CASRDLLGLNDEQYF
V: TRBV12-3/TRBV12-4; D: .; size: few; J: TRBJ2-7; DNA: TGTGCCAGCAGTTTCGCTCTAGAGAGAGGATTACTACTGCCCTCCTACGAGCAGTACTTC; CDR3: CASSFALERGLLLPSYEQYF
V: TRBV4-3; D: .; size: .; J: TRBJ2-5; DNA: TGCGCCAGCAGCCAAGATAGCCAGTACAATGAGCAGTACTTC; CDR3: CASSQDSQYNEQYF
V: TRBV20-1; D: .; size: .; J: TRBJ2-1; DNA: TGCAGTGCTAGAATTACCCCTGGCTCCTACAATGAGCAGTTCTTC; CDR3: CSARITPGSYNEQFF
V: TRBV29-1; D: TRBD1; size: few; J: TRBJ2-1; DNA: TGCAGCGTTGTCCCCGGGACAGGGAGATACAATGAGCAGTTCTTC; CDR3: CSVVPGTGRYNEQFF
V: TRBV20-1; D: TRBD2; size: few; J: TRBJ2-7; DNA: TGCAGTGCTGCTAGCGGGTCGAGCTCCTACGAGCAGTACTTC; CDR3: CSAASGSSSYEQYF